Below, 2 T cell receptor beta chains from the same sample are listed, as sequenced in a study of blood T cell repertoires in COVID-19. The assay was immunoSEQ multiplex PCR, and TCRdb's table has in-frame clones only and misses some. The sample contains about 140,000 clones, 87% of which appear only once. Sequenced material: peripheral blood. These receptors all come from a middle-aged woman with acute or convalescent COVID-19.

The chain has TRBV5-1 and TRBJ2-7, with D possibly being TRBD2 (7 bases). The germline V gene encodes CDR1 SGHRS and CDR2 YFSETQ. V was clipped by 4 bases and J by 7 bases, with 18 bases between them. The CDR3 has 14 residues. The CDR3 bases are TGCGCCAGCAGCCTTCCGGGCGGGGGCAGTGAGCAGTACTTC. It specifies CASSLPGGGSEQYF.

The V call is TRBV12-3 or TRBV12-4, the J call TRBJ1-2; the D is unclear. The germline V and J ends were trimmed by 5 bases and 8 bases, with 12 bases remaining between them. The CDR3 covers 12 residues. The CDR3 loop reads CASSLGPTGYTF. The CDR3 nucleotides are TGTGCCAGCAGTCTAGGCCCTACGGGCTACACCTTC.